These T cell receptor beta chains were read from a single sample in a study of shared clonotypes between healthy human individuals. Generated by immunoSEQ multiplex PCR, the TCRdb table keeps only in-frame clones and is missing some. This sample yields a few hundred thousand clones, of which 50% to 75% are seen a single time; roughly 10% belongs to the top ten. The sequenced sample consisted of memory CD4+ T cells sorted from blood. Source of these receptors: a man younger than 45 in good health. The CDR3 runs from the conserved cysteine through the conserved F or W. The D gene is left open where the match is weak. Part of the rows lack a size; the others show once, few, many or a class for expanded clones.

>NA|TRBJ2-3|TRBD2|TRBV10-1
TGCGCCAGCAGTGAGGTTGATAGCGGGAGGGCAAGTACAGATACGCAGTATTTT
CASSEVDSGRASTDTQYF
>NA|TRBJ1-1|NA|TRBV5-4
TGTGCCAGCAGCTTTCAGTCAGACACTGAAGCTTTCTTT
CASSFQSDTEAFF
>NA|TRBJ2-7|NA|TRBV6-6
TGTGCCAGCAGTTATTTAGGGGGGTACGAGCAGTACTTC
CASSYLGGYEQYF
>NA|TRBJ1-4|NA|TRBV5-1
TGCGCCAGCAGCTTGAAGGGGGGAGCGGATGAAAAACTGTTTTTT
CASSLKGGADEKLFF
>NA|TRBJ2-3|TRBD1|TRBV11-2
TGTGCCAGCAGCCCAAGACAGGGGGGTAGCACAGATACGCAGTATTTT
CASSPRQGGSTDTQYF
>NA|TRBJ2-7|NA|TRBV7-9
TGTGCCAGCGTTGAAGGGGAAACCTCCTACGAGCAGTACTTC
CASVEGETSYEQYF
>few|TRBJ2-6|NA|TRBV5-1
TGCGCCAGCAGCTTGGGGCCCGGCGTGGGGGCCAACGTCCTGACTTTC
CASSLGPGVGANVLTF
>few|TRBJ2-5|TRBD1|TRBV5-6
TGTGCCAGCAGCAGGACAGGGCTCCAAGAGACCCAGTACTTC
CASSRTGLQETQYF
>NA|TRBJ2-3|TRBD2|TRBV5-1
TGCGCCAGCAGCTTGGAACTAGCGGGAGTCGGTGGAGATACGCAGTATTTT
CASSLELAGVGGDTQYF
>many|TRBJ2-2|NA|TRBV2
TGTGCCAGCAGGAACGCGGCGATTGGGGAGCTGTTTTTT
CASRNAAIGELFF
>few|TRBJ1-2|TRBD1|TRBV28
TGTGCCAGCAGCCTGGAGTTAGGGACAGGGACAAGTGGCTACACCTTC
CASSLELGTGTSGYTF
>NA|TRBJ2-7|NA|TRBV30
TGTGCCTTGCGGGGCTCCTACGAGCAGTACTTC
CALRGSYEQYF
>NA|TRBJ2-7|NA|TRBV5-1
TGCGCCAGCGGGCAAACTCCAGGCTACGAGCAGTACTTC
CASGQTPGYEQYF
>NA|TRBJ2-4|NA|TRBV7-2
TGTGCCAGCAGCTTCACAGGGAGGAACATTCAGTACTTC
CASSFTGRNIQYF
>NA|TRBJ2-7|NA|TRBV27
TGTGCCAGCAGTTTAATGCCCCAGGGTGGCAACGAGCAGTACTTC
CASSLMPQGGNEQYF
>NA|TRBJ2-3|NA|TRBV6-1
TGTGCCAGCAGTCCGACGACAGTGAGCACAGATACGCAGTATTTT
CASSPTTVSTDTQYF
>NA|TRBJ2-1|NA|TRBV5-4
TGTGCCAGCAGCTTGCCAGACATCAATGAGCAGTTCTTC
CASSLPDINEQFF
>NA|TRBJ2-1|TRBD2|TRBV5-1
TGCGCCAGCAGGGGTCTTATTAGCGGGACGTACAATGAGCAGTTCTTC
CASRGLISGTYNEQFF
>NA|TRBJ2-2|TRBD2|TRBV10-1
TGCGCCAGCAGTGAGGGGGTAGCGGGAGCGGTGGGTTACGGGGAGCTGTTTTTT
CASSEGVAGAVGYGELFF
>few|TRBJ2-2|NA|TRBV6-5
TGTGCCAGCAGGCCGCAGGTCTTCACCGGGGAGCTGTTTTTT
CASRPQVFTGELFF
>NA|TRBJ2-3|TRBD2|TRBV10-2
TGCGCCAGCAGTCTCGGGAGGAGGTCAGATACGCAGTATTTT
CASSLGRRSDTQYF
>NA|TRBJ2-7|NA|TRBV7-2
TGTGCCAGCACTCGGGACTTAGCCTACGAGCAGTACTTC
CASTRDLAYEQYF
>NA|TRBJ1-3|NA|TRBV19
TGTGCCAGTAGTACAGGGACAAGACTTGGAAACACCATATATTTT
CASSTGTRLGNTIYF
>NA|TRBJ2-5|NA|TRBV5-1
TGCGCCAGCAGCTTTTCGTACCAAGAGACCCAGTACTTC
CASSFSYQETQYF
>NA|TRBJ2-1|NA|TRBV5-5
TGTGCCAGCAGCTTTGACACCAGTCTTAATGAGCAGTTCTTC
CASSFDTSLNEQFF
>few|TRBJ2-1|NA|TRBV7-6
TGTGCCAGCAGCCATCCCGGGGGTGAGCAGTTCTTC
CASSHPGGEQFF
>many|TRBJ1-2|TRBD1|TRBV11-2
TGTGCCAGCAGCCCCAGAGCAGGGGGGCGGTATGGCTACACCTTC
CASSPRAGGRYGYTF
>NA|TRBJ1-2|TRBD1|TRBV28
TGTGCCAGCAGTTTGTTTATTAGGGCAGGGGGCCGCTATGGCTACACCTTC
CASSLFIRAGGRYGYTF
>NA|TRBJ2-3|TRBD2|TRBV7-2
TGTGCCAGCAGCCCAGGACTAGCGAGCACAGATACGCAGTATTTT
CASSPGLASTDTQYF
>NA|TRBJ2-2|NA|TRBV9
TGTGCCAGCAGTGATGAAGGGGACACCGGGGAGCTGTTTTTT
CASSDEGDTGELFF
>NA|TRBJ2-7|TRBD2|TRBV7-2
TGTGCCAGCAGCAAAGGGACTAGCCGAGAGCAGTACTTC
CASSKGTSREQYF
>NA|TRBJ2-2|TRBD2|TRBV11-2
TGTGCCAGCAGCTTAGTTCGTGGCGGGAGGGCCCGGACCGGGGAGCTGTTTTTT
CASSLVRGGRARTGELFF
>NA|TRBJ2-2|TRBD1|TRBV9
TGTGCCAGCAGCGCCCAGGGGGTGAGCACCGGGGAGCTGTTTTTT
CASSAQGVSTGELFF
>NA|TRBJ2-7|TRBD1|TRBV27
TGTGCCAGCAGTCCACACTACAGGGGGCGGACCTACGAGCAGTACTTC
CASSPHYRGRTYEQYF
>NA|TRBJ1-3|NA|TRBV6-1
TGTGCCAGCTCAGGTCCAGCTGCATGGGGAAACACCATATATTTT
CASSGPAAWGNTIYF
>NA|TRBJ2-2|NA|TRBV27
TGTGCCAGCAGTTTTAGGACCGGGGAGCTGTTTTTT
CASSFRTGELFF
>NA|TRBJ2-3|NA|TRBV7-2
TGTGCCAGCAGCTTACAGTTCGCAGCGGACCTAGACGGAGCGCAGTATTTT
CASSLQFAADLDGAQYF
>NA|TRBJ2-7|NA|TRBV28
TGTGCCAGCAGTTTATGGGGGAACCACGAGCAGTACTTC
CASSLWGNHEQYF
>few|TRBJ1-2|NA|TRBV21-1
TGTGCCAGCAGCAAAGCCGTGGACAGTTTTGGCTACACCTTC
CASSKAVDSFGYTF